Shown below are 19 T cell receptor beta chains from a single sample sequenced in a study of T-cell reconstitution after alpha-beta-depleted transplantation in children. This sample's TCRbeta library carried unique molecular identifier barcodes. MiXCR was run by TCRdb on the PCR reads, yielding one entry per CDR3 protein. The data contain 600,000 to 700,000 distinct CDR3 sequences, around 16% of them singletons. Sequenced here: PBMCs from the stem cell graft donor, sampled from the stem cell graft. These receptors all come from a human donor who donated a stem cell graft to a child with acute myeloid leukemia.

This clonotype was detected only a few times. The genes are TRBV27 and TRBJ2-1; unclear D gene. V dropped 0 bases and J dropped 4 bases, with 19 bases sitting between them. Germline V gene data show CDR1 as MNHEY and CDR2 as SMNVEV (reference sequence). CDR3 length equals 18 residues. CDR3 DNA: TGTGCCAGCAGTTTATCCCCCGGATTGTACCCCGGTTACAATGAGCAGTTCTTC. This translates into CASSLSPGLYPGYNEQFF.

Concerning this clonotype itself: This could be a read error, since a much larger clone is one nucleotide away. This sequence joins TRBV20-1 and TRBJ1-2; no clear D. Trimming stripped 5 bases from V and 6 bases from J, with 10 bases between. The V gene's germline CDR1 is DFQATT and CDR2 SNEGSKA (reference sequence). The CDR3 runs 11 residues. CDR3 residues: CSAPGKDGYTF. In nucleotides, the CDR3 is TGCAGTGCTCCCGGGAAGGATGGCTACACCTTC.

This clonotype has a count of ten or more. This CDR3 reads CSARDLIRASGVYEQYV. The CDR3 bases are TGCAGTGCTAGAGATCTTATTCGGGCTAGCGGGGTGTACGAGCAGTACGTC. The chain links TRBV20-1 to TRBJ2-7; 9 bases agree with TRBD2. The ends lost 0 bases at V and 4 bases at J; junction bases unmatched: 13. Germline CDR1 and CDR2: DFQATT and SNEGSKA (reference sequence). The length of the CDR3 is 17 residues.

This chain links TRBV5-4 with TRBJ2-6; the match to TRBD2 covers 8 bases. The CDR3 is made up of 13 amino acids. Germline trimming cut 10 bases from V and 1 base from J; bases unmatched to any gene: 1. Germline lookup yields CDR1 SGHNT and CDR2 YYREEE (reference sequence). Here the CDR3 DNA reads TGTGCCCCGGGGGGGTCTGGGGCCAACGTCCTGACTTTC. It translates to CAPGGSGANVLTF.

This clonotype showed up many times. The chain employs TRBV21-1 and TRBJ2-7; the listed D gene, TRBD2, was not tested against the DNA. TRBV21-1 is a known pseudogene. The CDR3 covers 16 residues. CDR3 nucleotide sequence: TGTGCCAGCAGCAAAGTGCATAGCGGGAGATACTACGAGCAGTACGTC. Its protein product is CASSKVHSGRYYEQYV.

The gene calls are TRBV7-9 and TRBJ2-5, with D possibly being TRBD2 (5 bases). There are 14 residues in the CDR3. Germline CDR1 and CDR2: SEHNR and FQNEAQ (reference sequence). With 5 bases removed from V and 5 bases from J, the gap between germline ends came to 15 bases. CDR3 residues: CASSPSAGPETQYF. DNA of the CDR3: TGTGCCAGCAGCCCCTCGGCGGGTCCGGAGACCCAGTACTTC.

In its sample, this clonotype was seen a few times. The V call is TRBV3-1, the J call TRBJ1-1; 7 nucleotides line up with TRBD1. This CDR3 region has 14 residues. J gave up 5 bases and V 4 bases, and 7 bases lay outside the gene matches. The germline gives CDR1 LGHDT, CDR2 YNNKEL (reference sequence). The CDR3 protein is CASSRGGVGTEAFF. Written as DNA, the CDR3 is TGTGCCAGCAGCCGAGGGGGCGTAGGAACTGAAGCTTTCTTT.

This clonotype was detected a few times. The chain employs TRBV15 and TRBJ2-3; D gene ambiguous. The CDR3 has 16 residues. V lost 0 bases and J 0 bases, leaving 10 bases between the germline ends. Germline assignment: CDR1 LNHNV and CDR2 YYDKDF (reference sequence). The CDR3 DNA is TGTGCCACCAGCAGAGATCCGCGACCTAGCACAGATACGCAGTATTTT. Its protein is CATSRDPRPSTDTQYF. The complete variable domain, with remaining parts taken from reference TRBV15 and TRBJ2-3, reads DAMVIQNPRYQVTQFGKPVTLSCSQTLNHNVMYWYQQKSSQAPKLLFHYYDKDFNNEADTPDNFQSRRPNTSFCFLDIRSPGLGDTAMYLCATSRDPRPSTDTQYFGPGTRLTVL.

This clonotype was counted only a few times. This chain connects TRBV28 to TRBJ1-2; tentatively, D is TRBD1 (6 bases). Per the germline V gene, CDR1 is MDHEN and CDR2 is SYDVKM. There are 14 residues in the CDR3. V lost 6 bases and J 8 bases, leaving 19 bases between the germline ends. CDR3 loop: CASRIPTGLKGYTF. The DNA for the CDR3 is TGTGCCAGCAGAATCCCGACAGGATTAAAGGGCTACACCTTC.

The gene calls are TRBV7-9 and TRBJ2-1, with D maybe TRBD2 (5 bases). This CDR3 region has 15 residues. The V end was cut by 4 bases, the J end by 8 bases, with 18 bases between. Germline V gene sequence: CDR1 SEHNR, CDR2 FQNEAQ (reference sequence). The CDR3: CASSSTQLVTDEQFF. The CDR3 DNA reads as TGTGCCAGCAGCTCCACCCAACTAGTCACGGATGAGCAGTTCTTC.

A note on this clonotype: No conserved phenylalanine or tryptophan is present at the end of the CDR3, so a read error is the likely explanation. This chain joins TRBV7-2 and TRBJ2-7, with 9 bases fitting TRBD2. The V gene end was trimmed by 5 bases and the J gene end by 5 bases; junction bases not matched to a gene: 10. The CDR3 contains 15 residues. Germline-derived CDR1 and CDR2 are SGHTA and FQGNSA. The CDR3 region is CASSLQAGGPHEQYL. The CDR3 nucleotides are TGTGCCAGCAGCCTCCAGGCGGGGGGGCCACACGAGCAGTACTTG.

This clonotype was counted between two and nine times. The chain has TRBV20-1 and TRBJ2-1; D is possibly TRBD2 (5 bases). V was cut by 0 bases and J by 0 bases, with 12 bases left in between. From germline, CDR1 is DFQATT and CDR2 SNEGSKA (reference sequence). CDR3 size: 16 residues. The chain's CDR3 is CSARDRGRNSYNEQFF. Written as DNA, the CDR3 is TGCAGTGCTAGAGATCGAGGGCGAAACTCCTACAATGAGCAGTTCTTC.

This clonotype has ten or more counts. The rearrangement joins TRBV20-1 to TRBJ2-1; 7 positions agree with TRBD2. The CDR3 is 14 residues long. The V gene's germline CDR1 is DFQATT and CDR2 SNEGSKA (reference sequence). Losses at the gene ends were 6 bases for V and 2 bases for J; bases not matched to a gene: 7. CDR3 DNA sequence: TGCAGTGCCGGACTAGACACGGCCTACAATGAGCAGTTCTTC. Translation gives CSAGLDTAYNEQFF.

This clonotype was counted at least ten times. CDR3 nucleotide sequence: TGTGCCAGCAGACCAGGACCGTCTTACGAGCAGTACGTC. This encodes CASRPGPSYEQYV. This chain joins TRBV6-6 and TRBJ2-7; D is undetermined. Germline V lookup: CDR1 MNHNY, CDR2 SVGAGI (reference sequence). Trimming stripped 6 bases from V and 4 bases from J, with 13 bases between. This CDR3 region has 13 residues.

This clonotype was picked up many times. The chain couples TRBV9 to TRBJ2-3, with D possibly matching TRBD1 (6 bases). V dropped 4 bases and J dropped 2 bases, with 17 bases sitting between them. CDR1 is SGDLS and CDR2 is YYNGEE in the germline V gene. The CDR3 sequence is 16 residues long. DNA of the CDR3: TGTGCCAGCAGCCTAGTGGGGGCCCGACCCACAGATACGCAGTATTTT. It is translated as CASSLVGARPTDTQYF.

Notes on this clonotype: No conserved phenylalanine or tryptophan is present at the end of the CDR3, so a read error is the likely explanation. No DNA is shown, since the ends of the CDR3 on it are uncertain; the CDR3 is the one TCRdb lists. The chain links TRBV20-1 to TRBJ2-1; the table's D call, TRBD1, was not checked against the DNA. Germline assignment: CDR1 DFQATT and CDR2 SNEGSKA (reference sequence). The CDR3 contains 12 residues when both ends are counted. The CDR3 here is CSASSGTGLYRA.

This clonotype was picked up a small number of times. The chain couples TRBV6-5 to TRBJ2-3; D could derive from TRBD1 or TRBD2 (6 bases each). V lost 2 bases and J lost 6, with 12 bases in between. The CDR3 extends over 14 amino acids. Per the germline V gene, CDR1 is MNHEY and CDR2 is SVGAGI. The DNA of the CDR3 is TGTGCCAGCAGTTACAGGACGGGGGCCGATACGCAGTATTTT. Protein sequence: CASSYRTGADTQYF.

The sample holds many counts of this clonotype. The chain recombines TRBV29-1 with TRBJ2-2; 7 bases are shared with TRBD1. Per the germline V gene, CDR1 is SQVTM and CDR2 is ANQGSEA. With V trimmed by 6 bases and J by 2 bases, 6 bases remained unmatched. The CDR3 is 14 residues long. CDR3 protein: CSVSGQSNTGELFF. The CDR3 DNA follows: TGCAGCGTCTCGGGACAGTCAAACACCGGGGAGCTGTTTTTT.

CDR3 in DNA: TGTGCCAGCAGCCGAGCGGGGGGGCCCAATGAGCAGTTCTTC. Amino acid sequence: CASSRAGGPNEQFF. V and J are TRBV7-2 and TRBJ2-1; 10 positions match TRBD2. J lost 6 bases, V lost 5 bases, and 4 bases had no gene match. The CDR3 has 14 amino acids. Germline lookup yields CDR1 SGHTA and CDR2 FQGNSA.